A single sample is the source of the 22 T cell receptor beta chains below, sequenced in a study of OX40 agonist ivuxolimab in advanced cancers. Assay used: immunoSEQ multiplex PCR; TCRdb lists only in-frame clones, some missing. The sample gives 98,000 or so clones, roughly 90% of which show up once; 2.6% is in the top ten. Sequencing was performed on CD4+ or CD8+ T cells sorted from blood, taken in a trial of the OX40 agonist ivuxolimab. These receptors all come from an adult with an advanced solid tumor such as melanoma, head and neck, liver or kidney cancer.

J is TRBJ2-4 and V is TRBV4-2; no definite D call. From germline, CDR1 is LGHNA and CDR2 YNFKEQ. The length of the CDR3 is 15 residues. Trimming stripped 4 bases from V and 1 base from J, with 11 bases between. The CDR3 nucleotides read TGTGCCAGCAGCCCCCGGGTCGTGGCCAAAAACATTCAGTACTTC. It translates to CASSPRVVAKNIQYF.

V gene TRBV5-1 combines with J gene TRBJ2-3, with D perhaps matching TRBD2 (6 bases). There are 13 residues in the CDR3. The ends were cut back, 4 bases at V and 4 bases at J, with 10 bases in the middle. Per the germline V gene, CDR1 is SGHRS and CDR2 is YFSETQ. Here the CDR3 DNA reads TGCGCCAGCAGCGCCGGGAGTGCAGATACGCAGTATTTT. Protein sequence: CASSAGSADTQYF.

The chain links TRBV5-1 to TRBJ2-3; D is perhaps TRBD2 (5 bases). The length of the CDR3 is 14 residues. Trimming removed 6 bases at V and 4 bases at J, with 15 bases between. Germline V gives CDR1 SGHRS, CDR2 YFSETQ. In nucleotides, the CDR3 is TGCGCCAGCACCGTCCGGTCCGGGGCAGATACGCAGTATTTT. This sequence encodes CASTVRSGADTQYF.

This chain uses TRBV28 with TRBJ2-2; 8 positions agree with TRBD2. The V gene's germline CDR1 is MDHEN and CDR2 SYDVKM. V lost 7 bases, J lost 3 bases, and 10 bases stayed unmatched. The length of the CDR3 is 16 residues. CDR3: CASIQRLASHTGELFF. CDR3 sequence (DNA): TGTGCCAGCATTCAAAGACTAGCGTCCCACACCGGGGAGCTGTTTTTT.

The chain's CDR3 is CASREPRSSYEQYF. The CDR3 nucleotides read TGCGCCAGCAGAGAACCCCGCAGCTCCTACGAGCAGTACTTC. The chain links TRBV5-1 to TRBJ2-7; D ambiguous. The CDR3 is 14 amino acids. V was shortened by 5 bases and J by 0 bases, with 12 bases between the two germline ends. The germline V gene encodes CDR1 SGHRS and CDR2 YFSETQ. The full variable domain, rest sourced from reference TRBV5-1 and TRBJ2-7, is KAGVTQTPRYLIKTRGQQVTLSCSPISGHRSVSWYQQTPGQGLQFLFEYFSETQRNKGNFPGRFSGRQFSNSRSEMNVSTLELGDSALYLCASREPRSSYEQYFGPGTRLTVT.

The chain carries TRBV18 and TRBJ2-7, with 8 bases matching TRBD2. CDR1 is KGHSH, CDR2 LQKENI, per germline. The V segment lost 3 bases and the J segment 2 bases; nucleotides outside the gene matches: 6. The CDR3 is 15 amino acids. The CDR3 DNA is TGTGCCAGCTCACCCGGGACTAGTCAGGCCTACGAGCAGTACTTC. Its protein is CASSPGTSQAYEQYF.

The rearrangement links TRBV6-1 to TRBJ1-5; 9 nucleotides line up with TRBD1. J lost 7 bases, V lost 7 bases, and 5 bases had no gene match. This CDR3 has 13 residues. In germline, CDR1 is MNHNS, CDR2 SASEGT. This CDR3 reads CASMDRGGQPQHF. The DNA of the CDR3 is TGTGCCAGCATGGACAGGGGCGGGCAGCCCCAGCATTTT.

This clone has just a few counts. J is TRBJ2-1 and V is TRBV30; D is unresolved. The CDR3 totals 13 residues. With 1 base removed from V and 7 bases from J, the gap between germline ends came to 11 bases. The germline V gene has CDR1 GTSNPN and CDR2 SVGIG (reference sequence). The CDR3 here is CAWSDFRPNEQFF. In DNA, the CDR3 is TGTGCCTGGAGTGATTTCCGGCCTAATGAGCAGTTCTTC.

The chain carries TRBV15 and TRBJ2-5, with 8 bases fitting TRBD2. Germline V gene lookup returns CDR1 LNHNV and CDR2 YYDKDF (reference sequence). This CDR3 has 14 amino acids. V shed 5 bases and J 5 bases; nucleotides not matched to a gene: 7. CDR3 in DNA: TGTGCCACCAGCGTTCGACTAGCGCAGGAGACCCAGTACTTC. Its protein is CATSVRLAQETQYF.

The rearrangement joins TRBV30 to TRBJ2-5; TRBD1 matches at 9 bases. The CDR3 extends over 17 amino acids. CDR1 and CDR2 (germline): GTSNPN, SVGIG (reference sequence). After removal of 3 bases from V and 1 base from J, the junction contained 12 bases not matched to a gene. The CDR3 DNA is TGTGCCTGGAGGGTTGCCGATCACAGGGGGCCCCAAGAGACCCAGTACTTC. As protein: CAWRVADHRGPQETQYF.

The V call is TRBV7-9, the J call TRBJ2-7; maybe TRBD1 (7 bases). There are 13 residues in the CDR3. Trimming took 3 bases from V and 5 from J, leaving 11 bases between them. CDR1 is SEHNR, CDR2 FQNEAQ, per germline (reference sequence). As DNA, the CDR3 is TGTGCCAGCAGCTTCAGGGGGGCCCACGAGCAGTACTTC. It is translated as CASSFRGAHEQYF.

The genes are TRBV7-2 and TRBJ1-1; no clear D gene. The germline gives CDR1 SGHTA, CDR2 FQGNSA. The CDR3 covers 14 residues. The CDR3 DNA sequence: TGTGCATCTAAGATACTTCTAGCGAGCCTTGAAGCTTTCTTT. Protein: CASKILLASLEAFF.

The V and J genes are TRBV6-1 and TRBJ2-2, with D unresolved. Germline V gene data show CDR1 as MNHNS and CDR2 as SASEGT. The V gene lost 5 bases and the J gene lost 5 bases, with 9 bases spanning the gap. This CDR3 is 13 amino acids long. The CDR3 DNA reads TGTGCCAGCAGTACCCGCCGTACCGGGGAGCTGTTTTTT. It specifies CASSTRRTGELFF.

This chain links TRBV5-4 with TRBJ2-5; the D is unclear. Deletions cut 4 bases from V and 1 base from J, with 2 bases between. Germline CDR1 is SGHNT and CDR2 is YYREEE (reference sequence). The CDR3 is 11 residues long. CDR3 in amino acids: CASSIQETQYF. In nucleotides, the CDR3 is TGTGCCAGCAGCATCCAAGAGACCCAGTACTTC.

The gene calls are TRBV7-2 and TRBJ2-1; TRBD1 might be the D (5 bases). The CDR3 extends over 14 amino acids. The V gene's germline CDR1 is SGHTA and CDR2 FQGNSA. V lost 1 base and J lost 10, with 14 bases in between. CDR3 amino acids: CASSLEQALGEQFF. CDR3 in DNA: TGTGCCAGCAGCTTAGAACAGGCCCTAGGGGAGCAGTTCTTC.

The rearrangement joins TRBV5-4 to TRBJ2-4; the match to TRBD2 covers 9 bases. Germline CDR1 and CDR2: SGHNT and YYREEE (reference sequence). The V segment lost 0 bases and the J segment 7 bases; nucleotides outside the gene matches: 14. The CDR3 length is 18 residues. This chain's CDR3 is CASSLGQGGGRVGNIQYF. The CDR3 DNA sequence: TGTGCCAGCAGCTTGGGTCAGGGTGGCGGGAGGGTCGGGAACATTCAGTACTTC.

This chain connects TRBV9 to TRBJ2-5; TRBD2 agrees at 15 bases. The V segment lost 4 bases and the J segment 5 bases; nucleotides outside the gene matches: 3. CDR3 length: 15 amino acids. The germline CDR1 and CDR2 sequences are SGDLS and YYNGEE. CDR3 in DNA: TGTGCCAGCAGCCCCGGGACTAGCGGGAGGGAGACCCAGTACTTC. This translates into CASSPGTSGRETQYF.

This clone was found once. This sequence joins TRBV30 and TRBJ1-3; D unresolved. This CDR3 contains 15 residues. V shed 2 bases and J shed 2 bases, with 13 bases lying between them. Germline lookup yields CDR1 GTSNPN and CDR2 SVGIG (reference sequence). CDR3 in DNA: TGTGCCTGGAGTTTAGGATCGGCGGCTGGAAACACCATATATTTT. Encoded protein: CAWSLGSAAGNTIYF.

This clone is a singleton in its sample. This sequence joins TRBV18 and TRBJ1-2, with D possibly TRBD1 on 5 matching bases. CDR1 and CDR2 (germline): KGHSH, LQKENI. The CDR3 has 14 residues. The V end lost 4 bases, the J end lost 6 bases, and 15 bases lay between the germline ends. The CDR3 DNA sequence: TGTGCCAGCTCACTCGCCGGGGCCGCGAATGGCTACACCTTC. Amino acids: CASSLAGAANGYTF.

The chain recombines TRBV28 with TRBJ1-3; TRBD1 agrees at 7 bases. From germline, CDR1 is MDHEN and CDR2 SYDVKM. The CDR3 is 14 residues long. Germline trimming cut 5 bases from V and 4 bases from J; bases unmatched to any gene: 5. The CDR3 sequence: CASSEGALGNTIYF. CDR3 sequence (DNA): TGTGCCAGCAGTGAGGGGGCGCTAGGAAACACCATATATTTT. Filled out from reference TRBV28 and TRBJ1-3, the complete variable domain reads DVKVTQSSRYLVKRTGEKVFLECVQDMDHENMFWYRQDPGLGLRLIYFSYDVKMKEKGDIPEGYSVSREKKERFSLILESASTNQTSMYLCASSEGALGNTIYFGEGSWLTVV.

The genes are TRBV30 and TRBJ1-3, with unresolved D. The CDR3 runs 17 residues. The germline CDR1 and CDR2 sequences are GTSNPN and SVGIG (reference sequence). V was clipped by 0 bases and J by 1 base, with 16 bases between them. CDR3 DNA: TGTGCCTGGAGTGTACGAAGGCCAAGAAAATCTGGAAACACCATATATTTT. Its translation: CAWSVRRPRKSGNTIYF.

The V call is TRBV7-9, the J call TRBJ2-1; perhaps TRBD2 as D (5 bases). The CDR3 runs 13 residues. Trimming left V 11 bases short and J 8 bases short, with 19 bases between. Germline values: CDR1 SEHNR, CDR2 FQNEAQ (reference sequence). CDR3 sequence: CAETEGFRDEQFF. The DNA of the CDR3 is TGTGCCGAAACAGAGGGCTTTCGGGATGAGCAGTTCTTC.